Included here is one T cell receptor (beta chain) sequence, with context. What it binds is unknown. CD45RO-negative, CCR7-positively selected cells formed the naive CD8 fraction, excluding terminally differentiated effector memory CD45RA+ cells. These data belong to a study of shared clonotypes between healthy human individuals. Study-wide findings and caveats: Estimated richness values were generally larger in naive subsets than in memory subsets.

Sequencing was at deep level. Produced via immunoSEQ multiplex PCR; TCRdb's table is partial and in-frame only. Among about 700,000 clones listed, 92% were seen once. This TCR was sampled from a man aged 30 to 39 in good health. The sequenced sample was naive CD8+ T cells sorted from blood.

CDR3 loop: CASSQSGEGYEQYF. The CDR3 DNA follows: TGCGCCAGCAGCCAATCGGGTGAAGGCTACGAGCAGTACTTC. The J gene is TRBJ2-7, the V gene TRBV4-3; no definite D call. The germline V gene has CDR1 LGHNA and CDR2 YSLEER. CDR3 length: 14 amino acids. Trimming removed 2 bases at V and 3 bases at J, with 11 bases between.